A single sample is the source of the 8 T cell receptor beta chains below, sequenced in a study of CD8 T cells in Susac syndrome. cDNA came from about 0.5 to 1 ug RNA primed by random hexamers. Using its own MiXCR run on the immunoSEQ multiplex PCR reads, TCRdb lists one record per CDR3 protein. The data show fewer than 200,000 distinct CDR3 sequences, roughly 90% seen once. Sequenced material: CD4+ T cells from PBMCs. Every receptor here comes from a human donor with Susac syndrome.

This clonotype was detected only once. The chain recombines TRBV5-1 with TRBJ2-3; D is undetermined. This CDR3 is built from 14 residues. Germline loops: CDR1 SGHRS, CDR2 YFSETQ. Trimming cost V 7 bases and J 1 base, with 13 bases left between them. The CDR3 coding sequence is TGCGCCAGCCAACCCGCCCGGGGCACAGATACGCAGTATTTT. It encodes CASQPARGTDTQYF.

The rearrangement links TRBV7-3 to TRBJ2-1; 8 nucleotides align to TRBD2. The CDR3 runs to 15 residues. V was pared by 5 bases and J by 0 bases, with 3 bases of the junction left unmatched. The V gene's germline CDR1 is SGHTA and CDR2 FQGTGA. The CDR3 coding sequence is TGTGCCAGCAGCCAGAGCGGGAGCTCCTACAATGAGCAGTTCTTC. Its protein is CASSQSGSSYNEQFF.

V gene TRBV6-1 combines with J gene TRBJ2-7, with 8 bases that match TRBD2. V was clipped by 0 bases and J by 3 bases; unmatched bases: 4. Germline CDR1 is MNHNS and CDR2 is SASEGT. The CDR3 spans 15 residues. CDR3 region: CASSEARGAHYEQYF. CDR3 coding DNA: TGTGCCAGCAGTGAAGCGCGGGGGGCGCACTACGAGCAGTACTTC.

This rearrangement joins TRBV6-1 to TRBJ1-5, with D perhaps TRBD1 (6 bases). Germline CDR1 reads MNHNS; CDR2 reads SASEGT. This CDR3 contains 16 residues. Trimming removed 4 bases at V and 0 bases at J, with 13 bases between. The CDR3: CASSVRTVFSNQPQHF. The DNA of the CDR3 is TGTGCCAGCAGTGTCAGGACAGTCTTTAGCAATCAGCCCCAGCATTTT.

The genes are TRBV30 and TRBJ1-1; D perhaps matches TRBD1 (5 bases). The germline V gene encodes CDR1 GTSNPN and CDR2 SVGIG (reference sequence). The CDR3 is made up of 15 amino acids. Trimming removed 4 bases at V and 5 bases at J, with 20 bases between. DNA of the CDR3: TGTGCCTGGAAAGGGGTTGGAAAGGGAAAGACTGAAGCTTTCTTT. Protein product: CAWKGVGKGKTEAFF.

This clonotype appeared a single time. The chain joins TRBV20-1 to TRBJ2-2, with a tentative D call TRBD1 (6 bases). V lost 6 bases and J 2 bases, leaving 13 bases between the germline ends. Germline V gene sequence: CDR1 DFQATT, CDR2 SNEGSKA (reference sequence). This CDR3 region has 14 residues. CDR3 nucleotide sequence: TGCAGTGCCCTCTCACAGGGTAACACCGGGGAGCTGTTTTTT. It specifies CSALSQGNTGELFF.

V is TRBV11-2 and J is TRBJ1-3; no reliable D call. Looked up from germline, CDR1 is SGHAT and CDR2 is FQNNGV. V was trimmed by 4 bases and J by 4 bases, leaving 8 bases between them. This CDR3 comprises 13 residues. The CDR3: CASSSAPGNTIYF. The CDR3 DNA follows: TGTGCCAGCAGCTCGGCTCCAGGAAACACCATATATTTT. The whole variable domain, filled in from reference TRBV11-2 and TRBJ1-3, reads EAGVAQSPRYKIIEKRQSVAFWCNPISGHATLYWYQQILGQGPKLLIQFQNNGVVDDSQLPKDRFSAERLKGVDSTLKIQPAKLEDSAVYLCASSSAPGNTIYFGEGSWLTVV.

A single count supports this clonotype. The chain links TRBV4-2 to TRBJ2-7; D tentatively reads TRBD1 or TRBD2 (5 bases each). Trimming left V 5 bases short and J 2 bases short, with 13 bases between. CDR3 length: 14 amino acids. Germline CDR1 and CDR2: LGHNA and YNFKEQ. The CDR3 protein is CASSTGQETYEQYF. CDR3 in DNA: TGTGCCAGCAGCACGGGGCAGGAGACCTACGAGCAGTACTTC.